This T cell receptor (beta chain) derives from a study of post-analysis software for immune sequencing data (dated by TCRdb to about 2015). With regard to the full study: Recorded disease courses included relapsing-remitting, secondary progressive and progressive-relapsing multiple sclerosis, with some patients lacking subtype annotation. The multiple sclerosis patient repertoires were compared with about a dozen previously published healthy control repertoires from donors aged about 6 to 26 years. A subset of samples was prepared in parallel using single-end sample barcoding, then pooled and co-amplified after Illumina adapter ligation. On the study overall, not on this receptor specifically: Normalized Chao1 diversity was significantly lower in multiple sclerosis patients than controls, suggesting substantial peripheral T-cell clonal expansion. The control group was slightly older than the multiple sclerosis patient group. Strong co-clustering of samples prepared in the same batch was shown by direct clustering with F measure, prompting a batch-effect correction.

The library was generated by PCR. The sequencer was an Illumina HiSeq 2500. To reduce PCR and sequencing biases, unique molecular identifiers were built into the TCR beta cDNA libraries. Around 500,000 cDNA molecules were obtained for every 1 to 10 million input T cells, so each molecule roughly corresponded to one T cell. Patient libraries were prepared and sequenced with the same protocol used for the earlier healthy control dataset. Samples belonging to the same batch were prepared together, multiplexed and sequenced on a shared HiSeq lane. For the original study's pipeline: MIGEC was used to process the raw barcoded reads, and molecular identifier groups with only a single read were discarded before consensus assembly and CDR3 extraction. VDJtools was used for post-analysis of the clonotype tables, and diversity was normalized by down-sampling every dataset to the size of the smallest sample. To correct batch-related cross-sample contamination, repertoire overlap clustering matched CDR3 amino acid sequences but not nucleotide sequences. TCRdb trimmed the raw reads at Q25, called clones with MiXCR and kept productive beta chains. Each CDR3 protein appears once, grouped with its most common genes and DNA. The V and J calls follow TCRdb's processing rather than the paper's. The sample data list more than 500,000 distinct CDR3 sequences, and around a third of these were observed just once. The ten largest clonotypes hold around 6.1% of the sample.

TCR beta repertoires were profiled from peripheral blood of 10 to 15 young patients with multiple sclerosis to demonstrate the VDJtools post-analysis software. Multiple sclerosis patients were children and adolescents aged about 6 to 17 years. To note about this clonotype: Its recognized antigen is unknown. Base qualities are missing; no much larger clone stands one base away.

Source material: blood. The origin of this receptor is a girl aged 2-17 years with multiple sclerosis.

The CDR3 corresponds to CASSFRQGDTQYF. The DNA is TGTGCCAGCAGCTTTCGCCAAGGAGATACGCAGTATTTT. This chain is built from TRBV7-8 and TRBJ2-3, with no reliable assignment of the D segment. The CDR3 sequence holds 13 residues, the cysteine and phenylalanine included. Only the CDR3 DNA stays, 39 bases, in frame from base 1. The junction carries 9 bases between V and J, which are trimmed by 3 bases and 5 bases respectively. CDR1 SGHVS and CDR2 FQNEAQ are derived from the germline V gene.